Given below is one T cell receptor (beta chain) in context. The protocol was immunoSEQ multiplex PCR, while the TCRdb copy is restricted to in-frame clones and leaves out a portion. The sample contains 350,000 to 550,000 clones, around 89% of which appear only once. Enrollees, about 18 to 95 years old, lived in fewer than 25 US areas. Cohorts were assigned according to the clinical history that participants reported. Recovery meant two consecutive negative NP/OP PCR tests, professional clearance, or resolved symptoms. This entry is derived from a study of blood T cell repertoires in COVID-19. Study-wide context: Sample material is recorded as cDNA or gDNA derived from T cells, B-cell-depleted T cells, or PBMCs.

Trimming stripped 4 bases from V and 4 bases from J, with 12 bases between. Germline loops: CDR1 SGHRS, CDR2 YFSETQ. The CDR3 is 14 amino acids. The sequenced sample consisted of PBMCs or T cells enriched from blood (not recorded which). The receptor comes from a man younger than 45 who had recovered from COVID-19. This chain uses TRBV5-1 with TRBJ2-1, with D perhaps matching TRBD1 (5 bases). The CDR3 nucleotides are TGCGCCAGCAGCCCCTCGACAGTATACAATGAGCAGTTCTTC. Its protein is CASSPSTVYNEQFF.